This entry concerns a single T cell receptor beta chain. The antigen remains unidentified. The sample originates from a study of T cell responses to AZD1222 COVID-19 vaccine. Study results and caveats: Nearly half of unique spike-specific TCRs reportedly avoided B.1.351 and B.1.1.7 mutated regions. Regions 160-218 and 743-854 held dominance among vaccine-associated CD4 TCRs, which spanned spike. Just 6 or 7 AZD1222 recipients were seropositive at baseline.

Sequencing used immunoSEQ multiplex PCR; TCRdb keeps in-frame clones, though not all of them. In the table there are 130,000 to 150,000 clones, 85% to 95% of which are singletons. The germline CDR1 and CDR2 sequences are SGDLS and YYNGEE. Deletions cut 4 bases from V and 5 bases from J, with 12 bases between. CDR3 size: 13 residues. This receptor was obtained from an adult in good health. The rearrangement links TRBV9 to TRBJ1-1; possible D gene TRBD1, 6 bases. Sample: peripheral blood, taken on day 0 of MenACWY control vaccination. This chain's CDR3 is CASSPTGQTEAFF. The CDR3 region has the DNA TGTGCCAGCAGCCCAACAGGGCAAACTGAAGCTTTCTTT.